This T cell receptor beta chain was identified during a study of memory CD4+ T cells and cytomegalovirus serostatus. Findings and limits, study-wide: CMV serostatus prediction reached median AUC approximately 0.96, or 0.89 with US-trained model.

Of note for this clone: Its antigen remains unknown. This same CDR3 is encoded by further DNA sequences in the sample.

Only in-frame clones appear in the TCRdb table, and some are missing; sequencing was by immunoSEQ multiplex PCR. The sample lists about 52,000 clones, about four fifths occurring once. CDR1 and CDR2 (germline): LGHNA, YSLEER. V shed 0 bases and J shed 0 bases, with 8 bases lying between them. This CDR3 has 15 amino acids. Single viable CD3+CD4+CD8-CD45RO+ cells were sorted as the memory CD4+ T cells. Sequencing was carried out using memory CD4+ T cells from blood. This clonotype was obtained from an adult in good health and CMV-seropositive. V and J are TRBV4-3 and TRBJ1-1; D is undetermined. DNA for the CDR3: TGCGCCAGCAGCCAAGACCCGGGAGTGAACACTGAAGCTTTCTTT. It specifies CASSQDPGVNTEAFF.